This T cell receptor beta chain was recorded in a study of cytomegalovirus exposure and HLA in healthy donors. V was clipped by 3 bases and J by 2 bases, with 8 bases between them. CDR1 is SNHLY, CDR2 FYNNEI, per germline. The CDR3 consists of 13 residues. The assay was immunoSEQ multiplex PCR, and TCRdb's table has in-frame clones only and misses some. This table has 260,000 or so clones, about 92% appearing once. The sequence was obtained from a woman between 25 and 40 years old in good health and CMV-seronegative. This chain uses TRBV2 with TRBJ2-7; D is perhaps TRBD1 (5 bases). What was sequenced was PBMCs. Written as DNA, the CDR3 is TGTGCCAGCAGTGATAGACAGACCTACGAGCAGTACTTC. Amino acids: CASSDRQTYEQYF.